The present T cell receptor beta chain was sequenced within a study of CD8 T cells in Susac syndrome. V was clipped by 5 bases and J by 2 bases, with 18 bases between them. The CDR3 runs 16 residues. In this sample, this clonotype turned up many times. Random-hexamer reverse transcription was applied to 0.5 to 1 ug RNA. In TCRdb, the immunoSEQ multiplex PCR reads were re-called with MiXCR into one record per CDR3 protein. The table shows 250,000 to 300,000 distinct CDR3 sequences, with 89% occurring only once. Material for sequencing was CD8+ T cells from PBMCs. The chain uses TRBV12-3 or TRBV12-4 and TRBJ2-5; D is ambiguous. The receptor's source is a human donor with multiple sclerosis. CDR3: CASSTQQEATQETQYF. The CDR3 DNA reads as TGTGCCAGCAGTACCCAACAAGAGGCCACACAAGAGACCCAGTACTTC.